This is a list of T cell receptor beta chains from one sample in a study of identical twins. MiXCR was run by TCRdb on the 5' RACE reads, yielding one entry per CDR3 protein. The table lists approximately 260,000 distinct CDR3 sequences, around 15% of them singletons. Material for sequencing was memory (CD45RO+) T cells sorted from blood. These receptors were obtained from a woman under 30 in good health. Both conserved end residues are part of each CDR3. The D gene is left open where the match is weak. Size values are once, few and many counts, or a class for expanded clones, and some rows have none.

V	J	size	D	DNA	CDR3
TRBV7-9	TRBJ1-1	many	NA	TGTGCCAGCAGCCACTCGGAGATGAACACTGAAGCTTTCTTT	CASSHSEMNTEAFF
TRBV7-2	TRBJ2-7	many	NA	TGTGCCAGCAGCCCTGGTTCTGCCCCCTACGAGCAGTACTTC	CASSPGSAPYEQYF
TRBV11-3	TRBJ2-2	NA	NA	TGTGCCAGCAGCAGGGACCAGTCGAACACCGGGGAGCTGTTTTTT	CASSRDQSNTGELFF
TRBV7-3	TRBJ2-3	NA	TRBD2	TGTGCCAGCAGCGTGACTAGCGGGAACACAGATACGCAGTATTTT	CASSVTSGNTDTQYF
TRBV5-1	TRBJ1-5	many	NA	TGCGCCAGCAGCTTGGAGGGGGGGCATAGCAATCAGCCCCAGCATTTT	CASSLEGGHSNQPQHF
TRBV5-4	TRBJ2-7	few	TRBD2	TGTGCCAGCAGCTGGGGAGGGAGCTCCACCTACGAGCAGTACTTC	CASSWGGSSTYEQYF
TRBV6-2/TRBV6-3	TRBJ2-2	NA	NA	TGTGCCAGCAAATTAGACACCGGGGAGCTGTTTTTT	CASKLDTGELFF
TRBV5-1	TRBJ2-7	NA	TRBD2	TGCGCCAGCAGCTTCGCGGGAGTGGGCGAGCAGTACTTC	CASSFAGVGEQYF
TRBV20-1	TRBJ1-1	few	NA	TGCAGTGCTAGAGGCGTTACGGGGGAAGCTTTCTTT	CSARGVTGEAFF
TRBV29-1	TRBJ1-6	few	NA	TGCAGCGTCCTCAAGGAATATAATTCACCCCTCCACTTT	CSVLKEYNSPLHF
TRBV15	TRBJ2-1	many	NA	TGTGCCACCAGCGAGGATGGATGGGGGGAGCAGTTCTTC	CATSEDGWGEQFF